This entry is about one T cell receptor (beta chain). With 60 Vbeta and 13 Jbeta primers, the PCR was carried out. Data came from immunoSEQ multiplex PCR; TCRdb stores just in-frame clones and leaves some out. This repertoire includes over 75,000 clones. The record originates from a study of cytomegalovirus exposure and HLA in healthy donors. CDR3 size: 15 residues. Per germline, CDR1 SGDLS and CDR2 YYNGEE. With 2 bases clipped from V and 2 bases from J, the junction kept 5 bases outside the gene matches. Sequences were obtained from PBMCs. The TCR sequence derives from a man between 50 and 59 years old in good health and CMV-seronegative. The rearrangement links TRBV9 to TRBJ2-7; 9 nucleotides agree with TRBD1. As DNA, the CDR3 is TGTGCCAGCAGCGTGCGTGGACAGGGGCCCTACGAGCAGTACTTC. Encoded protein: CASSVRGQGPYEQYF.